These T cell receptor beta chains were read from a single sample in a study of T cell responses to AZD1222 COVID-19 vaccine. Here immunoSEQ multiplex PCR was the method, and the copy in TCRdb shows in-frame clones only, minus some. The sample has some 140,000 clones; 91% are singletons. Sequences were derived from peripheral blood, sampled on day 0 of AZD1222 vaccination. These TCRs come from an adult in good health. Each CDR3 is given with its conserved first and last residue. Each record gives: D gene, J gene, V gene, CDR3 protein, CDR3 DNA. The D gene is left open where the match is weak.

D gene: -
J gene: TRBJ1-4
V gene: TRBV7-9
CDR3 protein: CASSAGTSNEKLFF
CDR3 DNA: TGTGCCAGCAGCGCCGGGACTTCGAATGAAAAACTGTTTTTT

D gene: TRBD2
J gene: TRBJ2-7
V gene: TRBV10-3
CDR3 protein: CAISEVAGGLNEQYF
CDR3 DNA: TGTGCCATCAGTGAGGTAGCGGGGGGCCTAAACGAGCAGTACTTC

D gene: -
J gene: TRBJ2-5
V gene: TRBV30
CDR3 protein: CAWSPLVAPYQETQYF
CDR3 DNA: TGTGCCTGGAGTCCCCTTGTGGCACCCTACCAAGAGACCCAGTACTTC

D gene: TRBD1
J gene: TRBJ1-2
V gene: TRBV4-1
CDR3 protein: CASSRDSRSGYGYTF
CDR3 DNA: TGCGCCAGCAGCCGGGACAGTCGTTCGGGCTATGGCTACACCTTC

D gene: TRBD1
J gene: TRBJ1-4
V gene: TRBV7-9
CDR3 protein: CASIRGSSEKLFF
CDR3 DNA: TGTGCCAGCATCAGGGGGTCTTCTGAAAAACTGTTTTTT

D gene: -
J gene: TRBJ1-4
V gene: TRBV6-6
CDR3 protein: CASSYSRQATNEKLFF
CDR3 DNA: TGTGCCAGCAGTTACTCCAGGCAGGCAACTAATGAAAAACTGTTTTTT

D gene: -
J gene: TRBJ2-2
V gene: TRBV6-5
CDR3 protein: CASSRDPGTGELFF
CDR3 DNA: TGTGCCAGCTCCAGGGATCCGGGCACCGGGGAGCTGTTTTTT

D gene: -
J gene: TRBJ2-7
V gene: TRBV6-5
CDR3 protein: CASSYNGAYEQYF
CDR3 DNA: TGTGCCAGCAGTTACAATGGGGCCTACGAGCAGTACTTC

D gene: -
J gene: TRBJ2-3
V gene: TRBV29-1
CDR3 protein: CSVPDSQYADTQYF
CDR3 DNA: TGCAGCGTTCCGGACAGCCAGTACGCAGATACGCAGTATTTT

D gene: -
J gene: TRBJ1-5
V gene: TRBV27
CDR3 protein: CASSGQGNQPQHF
CDR3 DNA: TGTGCCAGCAGTGGTCAGGGGAATCAGCCCCAGCATTTT

D gene: -
J gene: TRBJ2-1
V gene: TRBV6-4
CDR3 protein: CASRREVTAHEQFF
CDR3 DNA: TGTGCCAGCAGGCGAGAGGTCACTGCCCATGAGCAGTTCTTC

D gene: -
J gene: TRBJ2-5
V gene: TRBV9
CDR3 protein: CASSVTGAGQETQYF
CDR3 DNA: TGTGCCAGCAGCGTAACGGGGGCAGGGCAAGAGACCCAGTACTTC

D gene: -
J gene: TRBJ1-2
V gene: TRBV5-1
CDR3 protein: CASSLAFRSGEENGYTF
CDR3 DNA: TGCGCCAGCAGCTTGGCCTTTCGCTCGGGGGAGGAAAATGGCTACACCTTC